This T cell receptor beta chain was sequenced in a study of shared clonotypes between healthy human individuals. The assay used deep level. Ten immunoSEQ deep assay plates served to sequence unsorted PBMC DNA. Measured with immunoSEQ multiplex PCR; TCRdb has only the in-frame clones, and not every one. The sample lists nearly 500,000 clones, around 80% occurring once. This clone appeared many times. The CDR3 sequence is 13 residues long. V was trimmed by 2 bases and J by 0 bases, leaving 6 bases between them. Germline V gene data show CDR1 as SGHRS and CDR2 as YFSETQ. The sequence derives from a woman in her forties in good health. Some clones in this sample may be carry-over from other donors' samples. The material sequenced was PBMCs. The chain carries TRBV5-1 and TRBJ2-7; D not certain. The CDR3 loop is CASSFQLSYEQYF. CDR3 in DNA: TGCGCCAGCAGCTTCCAGCTCTCCTACGAGCAGTACTTC.